The TCR beta chain described here comes from a study of naive and memory T cell subsets. Overall study results and limits: A clonotype means one alpha or beta sequence, not an alpha/beta pair.

This clonotype has ten or more counts. Its matching antigen is unknown. Its ends do not fully match the called genes, so a read error is possible. An equimolar mix of two oligonucleotides served as the beta constant-region primer for TRBC1 and TRBC2. TCRdb re-called the UMI-ligation and nested PCR reads through MiXCR, storing one row per CDR3 protein. This sample has about 80,000 distinct CDR3 sequences; approximately 14% occur once, and the top ten carry around 0.99%. The clonotype originates from a human donor in good health. Sequencing was done on a sample of central memory CD4+ T cells from blood.

The CDR3 DNA is TGTGCCAGCAGGACAGGGTATACTACGAGCAGTAACTTC. Its translation is CASRTGYTTSSNF. This chain joins TRBV28 and TRBJ2-7; 7 bases fit TRBD1. This CDR3 is 13 amino acids long. Germline assignment: CDR1 MDHEN and CDR2 SYDVKM.